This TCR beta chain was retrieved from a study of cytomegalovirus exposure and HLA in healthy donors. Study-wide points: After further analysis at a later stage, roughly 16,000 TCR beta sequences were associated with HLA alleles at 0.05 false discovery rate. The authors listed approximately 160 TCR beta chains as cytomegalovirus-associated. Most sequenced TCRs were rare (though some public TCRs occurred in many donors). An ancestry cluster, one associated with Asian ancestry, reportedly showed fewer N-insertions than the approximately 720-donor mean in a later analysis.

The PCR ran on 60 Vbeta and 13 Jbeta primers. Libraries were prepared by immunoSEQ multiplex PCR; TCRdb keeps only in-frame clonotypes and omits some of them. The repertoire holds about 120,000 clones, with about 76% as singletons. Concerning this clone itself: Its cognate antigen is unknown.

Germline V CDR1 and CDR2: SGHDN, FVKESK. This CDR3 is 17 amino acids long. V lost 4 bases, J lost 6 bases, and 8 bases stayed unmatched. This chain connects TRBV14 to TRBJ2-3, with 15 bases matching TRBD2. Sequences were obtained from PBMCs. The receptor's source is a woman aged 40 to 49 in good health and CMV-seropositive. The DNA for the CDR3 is TGTGCCAGCAGCCTTTGGACTAGCGGGGGGGCAAGGGATACGCAGTATTTT. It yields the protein CASSLWTSGGARDTQYF.